This T cell receptor (beta chain) was captured by sequencing in a study of PD-1 blockade in classical Hodgkin lymphoma. General study results and limits: Although disease activity or prior therapy may be involved, causes of the repertoire differences remain undefined.

Germline CDR1 reads DFQATT; CDR2 reads SNEGSKA (reference sequence). The CDR3 contains 11 residues. Trimming removed 3 bases from V and 5 bases from J, with 5 bases in between. Measured with immunoSEQ multiplex PCR; TCRdb has only the in-frame clones, and not every one. The sample shows approximately 28,000 clones, less than 85% of them seen only once. Note on this clone: As yet, its antigen is unknown.

The sample's time point: cycle 4 day 1 (C4D1), after less than seven weeks of nivolumab. All patients experienced relapse after autologous stem cell transplantation, and brentuximab vedotin exposure was variable. The CD4+ T cells used were purified from thawed PBMCs through magnetic negative selection. The source of this sequence is a human donor with classical Hodgkin lymphoma. This chain links TRBV20-1 with TRBJ2-1, with unresolved D. Source: CD4+ T cells from blood, taken before the fourth cycle of nivolumab. CDR3 DNA: TGCAGTGCTAGTAAGCACAATGAGCAGTTCTTC. Protein: CSASKHNEQFF.